What follows is one T cell receptor beta chain and its context. This sample is part of a study of cytomegalovirus exposure and HLA in healthy donors. Among the donors, all were healthy bone marrow donors. From germline, CDR1 is MDHEN and CDR2 SYDVKM. The CDR3 length is 12 residues. Trimming took off 10 bases at V and 10 bases at J, with 17 bases between the two ends. The PCR contained 60 Vbeta and 13 Jbeta primers. Authors' analysis steps: There were around 77 million unique TCR beta chains by a later count, and some 11 million of them were shared. Clones were sequenced by immunoSEQ multiplex PCR, and TCRdb holds only the in-frame ones, with some missing. V, J and clone size derive from that table, while D and trimming were established from the DNA sequence. Recorded for this sample: approximately 110,000 clones.

This receptor was identified in a man between 18 and 35 years old in good health and CMV-seronegative. The material sequenced was PBMCs. The chain recombines TRBV28 with TRBJ2-1; D remains unclear. CDR3 DNA sequence: TGTGCCACCCTCTCGCAGTTCGGGGAGCAGTTCTTC. Protein: CATLSQFGEQFF.